These T cell receptor beta chains were read from a single sample in a study of blood T cell repertoires in COVID-19. Sequencing used immunoSEQ multiplex PCR; TCRdb keeps in-frame clones, though not all of them. The sample has about 81,000 clones, 82% seen once. Material for sequencing was peripheral blood. The receptors were sampled from a human donor in a cohort sampled during active COVID-19. Each CDR3 is given with its conserved first and last residue. D genes are given only for firm matches. Rows give clone size only sometimes, using once, few, many, or a class for an expanded clone.

>TRBV5-1|NA|once|TRBJ2-7
TGCGCCAGCAGCTTCACCCCCGGGGGTCAAGGTCGAGGCGAGCAGTACTTC
CASSFTPGGQGRGEQYF
>TRBV5-1|TRBD2|NA|TRBJ2-5
TGCGCCAGCAGCTTTGGGACTAGCGGGGTAGAGACCCAGTACTTC
CASSFGTSGVETQYF
>TRBV27|NA|NA|TRBJ2-5
TGTGCCAGCAGTTTTATCAGTGAAGAGACCCAGTACTTC
CASSFISEETQYF
>TRBV6-5|NA|NA|TRBJ1-1
TGTGCCAGCAGGCGGCAGATGAACACTGAAGCTTTCTTT
CASRRQMNTEAFF
>TRBV10-3|TRBD1|NA|TRBJ1-2
TGTGCCACTGGACAGGGGTTCTCGGAGGGCTATGGCTACACCTTC
CATGQGFSEGYGYTF
>TRBV5-1|NA|NA|TRBJ2-2
TGCGCCAGCAGCGACGCGGGGAACACCGGGGAGCTGTTTTTT
CASSDAGNTGELFF
>TRBV13|NA|NA|TRBJ1-4
TGTGCCAGCAGCTTATTCGGGGGTCGTGAAAAACTGTTTTTT
CASSLFGGREKLFF
>TRBV7-9|NA|NA|TRBJ1-1
TGTGCCAGCAGCTTAACAGGGACCACTGAAGCTTTCTTT
CASSLTGTTEAFF
>TRBV5-1|TRBD2|once|TRBJ2-3
TGCGCCAGCTCTAGCGGGAGCTCTAGCACAGATACGCAGTATTTT
CASSSGSSSTDTQYF
>TRBV9|TRBD1|once|TRBJ1-2
TGTGCCAGCAGCACGACAGGGAACTATGGCTACACCTTC
CASSTTGNYGYTF
>TRBV5-1|NA|once|TRBJ1-2
TGCGCCAGCAGCCTCCAGGATACTAACTATGGCTACACCTTC
CASSLQDTNYGYTF
>TRBV7-2|TRBD1|NA|TRBJ2-7
TGTGCCAGCAGCTTAAATGGACAGGGAGCCTACGAGCAGTACTTC
CASSLNGQGAYEQYF
>TRBV6-6|TRBD1|NA|TRBJ2-7
TGTGCCAGCAGATACCGGACCGGACAGGGGGAGGACGAGCAGTACTTC
CASRYRTGQGEDEQYF
>TRBV6-5|NA|NA|TRBJ2-2
TGTGCCAGCAGTAGAGGGGGAAACACCGGGGAGCTGTTTTTT
CASSRGGNTGELFF
>TRBV10-1|TRBD1|NA|TRBJ1-6
TGCGCCAGCAGTGAGGGGACAGCCCGTCCCCTCCACTTT
CASSEGTARPLHF
>TRBV6-5|TRBD1|NA|TRBJ1-4
TGTGCCAGCAGGGACAGGGCCAGCCCGGGTGAAAAACTGTTTTTT
CASRDRASPGEKLFF
>TRBV5-1|TRBD1|few|TRBJ1-2
TGCGCCAGCAGCGCGCCACAGGGGACGAGTGGCTACACCTTC
CASSAPQGTSGYTF
>TRBV5-1|TRBD1|NA|TRBJ1-5
TGCGCCAGCAGTCCCGGGACAGGGGTCGAGCATTTT
CASSPGTGVEHF
>TRBV9|TRBD1|NA|TRBJ2-1
TGTGCCAGCAGCCCACGACAGGGATCCTACAATGAGCAGTTCTTC
CASSPRQGSYNEQFF
>TRBV5-1|TRBD2|NA|TRBJ2-1
TGCGCCAGCAGTCTCATTAGCGGGGTTTACAATGAGCAGTTCTTC
CASSLISGVYNEQFF
>TRBV7-3|TRBD1|NA|TRBJ2-2
TGTGCCAGCAGCACGACAGGGTTGGCCACCGGGGAGCTGTTTTTT
CASSTTGLATGELFF
>TRBV11-2|TRBD1|NA|TRBJ2-3
TGTGCCAGCAGCGCCTGGACAGGGTTGGATACGCAGTATTTT
CASSAWTGLDTQYF
>TRBV10-3|NA|NA|TRBJ2-5
TGTGCCATCAGTGGGTTCGGGGGTGAGACCCAGTACTTC
CAISGFGGETQYF
>TRBV25-1|TRBD1|NA|TRBJ1-3
TGTGCCAGCAGTGACAGACAGGGGAGCTCTGGAAACACCATATATTTT
CASSDRQGSSGNTIYF
>TRBV3-1/TRBV3-2|NA|NA|TRBJ1-3
TGTGCCAGCAGCCAGGGGTCGGGGTTTTTAGGAAACACCATATATTTT
CASSQGSGFLGNTIYF
>TRBV7-2|NA|NA|TRBJ2-3
TGTGCCAGCAGCGGAGGGGTCCAACGGAGCACAGATACGCAGTATTTT
CASSGGVQRSTDTQYF
>TRBV7-2|TRBD1|NA|TRBJ1-5
TGTGCCAGCAGCTTAAAGGGCGGGGGACAGGGGGTCAGTCAGCCCCAGCATTTT
CASSLKGGGQGVSQPQHF
>TRBV10-3|TRBD2|NA|TRBJ2-7
TGTGCCATCCGTCGGGCGGGGGGACTCGAGCAGTACTTC
CAIRRAGGLEQYF
>TRBV12-3/TRBV12-4|NA|NA|TRBJ2-7
TGTGCCAGCAGCCTAACCGGGACACTCGAGCAGTACTTC
CASSLTGTLEQYF
>TRBV5-1|TRBD1|NA|TRBJ2-7
TGCGCCAGCAGCCCCTCGGGACAGGGTACGGGGGAGCAGTACTTC
CASSPSGQGTGEQYF
>TRBV18|NA|NA|TRBJ1-5
TGTGCCAGCTCACCTACCGGTGATCAGCCCCAGCATTTT
CASSPTGDQPQHF
>TRBV10-3|NA|NA|TRBJ2-7
TGTGCCATCAGCACTAACTACGAGCAGTACTTC
CAISTNYEQYF
>TRBV5-1|NA|NA|TRBJ1-2
TGCGCCAGCAGCTTTAGGACAGACTATGGCTACACCTTC
CASSFRTDYGYTF
>TRBV5-1|NA|few|TRBJ2-7
TGCGCCAGCAGCTATTCTAGTGACTACGAGCAGTACTTC
CASSYSSDYEQYF
>TRBV19|TRBD1|NA|TRBJ1-2
TGTGCCAGTAGGCGACAGGGATCTTCTGGCTACACCTTC
CASRRQGSSGYTF
>TRBV3-1/TRBV3-2|TRBD1|NA|TRBJ1-2
TGTGCCAGCAGCCAAAGGGACAGAACTGGCGGCTACACCTTC
CASSQRDRTGGYTF
>TRBV13|NA|NA|TRBJ1-2
TGTGCCAGCAGCTTAAACAGGGCGAGTTGGGATGGCTACACCTTC
CASSLNRASWDGYTF
>TRBV4-3|NA|NA|TRBJ1-2
TGCGCCAGCAGCCAAGATCTCCAAGGGGGGGGCTATGGCTACACCTTC
CASSQDLQGGGYGYTF
>TRBV7-9|TRBD1|NA|TRBJ1-2
TGTGCCAGCAGCTTTACAGGGGAAGGCTACACCTTC
CASSFTGEGYTF
>TRBV5-4|TRBD1|NA|TRBJ1-6
TGTGCCAGCAGCTCAATGACAGGGAACAATTCACCCCTCCACTTT
CASSSMTGNNSPLHF
>TRBV9|NA|few|TRBJ1-3
TGTGCCAGCAGCGTAGTTCTTGGAAACACCATATATTTT
CASSVVLGNTIYF
>TRBV19|TRBD1|NA|TRBJ1-3
TGTGCCAGTAGTCCGAGGACAGGGTCTAACAGAATCTCTGGAAACACCATATATTTT
CASSPRTGSNRISGNTIYF
>TRBV5-1|NA|NA|TRBJ2-6
TGCGCCAGCAGCTTGATAGGTGCGGGCTCTGGGGCCAACGTCCTGACTTTC
CASSLIGAGSGANVLTF
>TRBV21-1|NA|NA|TRBJ1-2
TGTGCCAGCAGCAAAGTAGGGGAAGGCCAGGGGAGTCGTTCGGGAAACTATGGCTACACCTTC
CASSKVGEGQGSRSGNYGYTF
>TRBV5-6|TRBD2|few|TRBJ2-3
TGTGCCAGCAGCTTGGGGAAGCGGGGGAGGGGCACAGATACGCAGTATTTT
CASSLGKRGRGTDTQYF
>TRBV7-9|TRBD1|NA|TRBJ1-5
TGTGCCAGCAGCCGCGAAAGGACAGGGAAACATCAGCCCCAGCATTTT
CASSRERTGKHQPQHF
>TRBV10-3|TRBD1|NA|TRBJ1-2
TGTGCCATCAGCGGACAGGGGACGAGTGTCGGCTACACCTTC
CAISGQGTSVGYTF
>TRBV7-9|TRBD1|NA|TRBJ1-6
TGTGCCAGCAGCTTAGCGGTCGGACAGGGGAATTCACCCCTCCACTTT
CASSLAVGQGNSPLHF
>TRBV2|TRBD2|once|TRBJ2-3
TGTGCCAGCCCAAGCGGGACTAGGGTTAGAGATACGCAGTATTTT
CASPSGTRVRDTQYF
>TRBV28|TRBD1|NA|TRBJ2-7
TGTGCCAGCAGTAGGACAGGATACCTTTACGAGCAGTACTTC
CASSRTGYLYEQYF
>TRBV19|TRBD2|NA|TRBJ2-7
TGTGCCAGTAGTACCAGACTAGCGGGGGGGGCCTCCGAGCAGTACTTC
CASSTRLAGGASEQYF
>TRBV5-6|NA|once|TRBJ1-2
TGTGCCAGCAGCTTGGAGAAAGTGAGTGGCTACACCTTC
CASSLEKVSGYTF
>TRBV29-1|NA|once|TRBJ2-7
TGCAGCGCTTCCGACGGGACCTACGAGCAGTACTTC
CSASDGTYEQYF
>TRBV30|NA|NA|TRBJ1-6
TGTGCCTGGAGTTCGGGAACCTATAATTCACCCCTCCACTTT
CAWSSGTYNSPLHF
>TRBV3-1/TRBV3-2|TRBD1|NA|TRBJ1-6
TGTGCCAGCAGGCCCTTCCCTAGACAGGGGGTGGACAGCTCCTATAATTCACCCCTCCACTTT
CASRPFPRQGVDSSYNSPLHF
>TRBV2|NA|NA|TRBJ1-3
TGTGCCAGCAGTGAACTTGTCAGGGGTTACTCTGGAAACACCATATATTTT
CASSELVRGYSGNTIYF
>TRBV1|NA|NA|TRBJ1-4
TGCACCAGCAGCCAAGATCCGATCCCCGGTCTTGGAAAACTGTTTTTT
CTSSQDPIPGLGKLFF
>TRBV24-1|NA|NA|TRBJ2-1
TGTGCCACCAGTGACCCCCCCCCTGGGGGAGGACATGGTGAGCAGTTCTTC
CATSDPPPGGGHGEQFF